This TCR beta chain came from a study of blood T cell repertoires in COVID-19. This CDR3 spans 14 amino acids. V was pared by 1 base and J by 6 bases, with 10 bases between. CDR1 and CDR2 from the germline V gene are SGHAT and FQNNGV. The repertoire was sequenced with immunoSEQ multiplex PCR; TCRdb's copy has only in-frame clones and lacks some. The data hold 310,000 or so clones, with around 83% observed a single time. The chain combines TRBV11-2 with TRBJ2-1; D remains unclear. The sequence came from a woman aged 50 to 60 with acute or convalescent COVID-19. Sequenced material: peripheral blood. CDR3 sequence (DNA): TGTGCCAGCAGCTTAGGACTCGCGATCAATGAGCAGTTCTTC. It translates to CASSLGLAINEQFF.